Listed below are T cell receptor beta chains from one sample, sequenced in a study of STAT5B mutations in CD4+ large granular lymphocyte leukemia. The protocol was immunoSEQ multiplex PCR, while the TCRdb copy is restricted to in-frame clones and leaves out a portion. Here the sample spans under 25,000 clones, 60% to 80% being singletons. Input material: CD4+ T cells from blood buffy coats. The source of these receptors is a human donor in good health. CDR3s include the opening cysteine and the closing phenylalanine or tryptophan. Size values are once, few and many counts, or a class for expanded clones, and some rows have none.

j_gene	abundance	v_gene	CDR3aa
TRBJ1-4	-	TRBV14	CASSLGPGEKLFF
TRBJ2-2	-	TRBV9	CASSVGNTAGELFF
TRBJ2-7	-	TRBV6-1	CASGRGGSYEQYF
TRBJ2-3	-	TRBV11-2	CASSLLGNTDTQYF
TRBJ1-3	-	TRBV18	CASSPPGQPNTIYF
TRBJ2-5	few	TRBV10-3	CAISGASAGGSETQYF
TRBJ1-2	-	TRBV5-6	CASIWGRGDGYTF
TRBJ1-2	-	TRBV5-6	CASSSSLGWPASYGYTF
TRBJ2-3	-	TRBV29-1	CSAGVAGSTDTQYF
TRBJ1-1	few	TRBV6-1	CASSEEGGNTEAFF
TRBJ1-2	-	TRBV6-5	CASSYSPAYGYTF
TRBJ1-3	few	TRBV5-1	CASNPGESGNTIYF
TRBJ2-7	-	TRBV5-1	CASSLGSSGGYEQYF